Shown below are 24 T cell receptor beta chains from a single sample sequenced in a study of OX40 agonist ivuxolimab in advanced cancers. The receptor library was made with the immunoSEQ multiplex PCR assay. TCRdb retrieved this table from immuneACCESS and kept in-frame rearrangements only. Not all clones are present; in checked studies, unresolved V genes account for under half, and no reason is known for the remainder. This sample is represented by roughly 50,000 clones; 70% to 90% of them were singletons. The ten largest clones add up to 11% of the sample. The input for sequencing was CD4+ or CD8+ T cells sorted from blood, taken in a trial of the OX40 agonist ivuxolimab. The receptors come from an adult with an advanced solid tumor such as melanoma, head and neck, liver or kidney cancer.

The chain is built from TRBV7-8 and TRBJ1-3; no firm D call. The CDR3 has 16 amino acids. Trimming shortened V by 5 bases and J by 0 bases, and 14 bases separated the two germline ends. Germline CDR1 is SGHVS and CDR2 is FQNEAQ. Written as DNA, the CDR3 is TGTGCCAGCAGCCGGGATGTGGGAAGCTCTGGAAACACCATATATTTT. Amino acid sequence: CASSRDVGSSGNTIYF.

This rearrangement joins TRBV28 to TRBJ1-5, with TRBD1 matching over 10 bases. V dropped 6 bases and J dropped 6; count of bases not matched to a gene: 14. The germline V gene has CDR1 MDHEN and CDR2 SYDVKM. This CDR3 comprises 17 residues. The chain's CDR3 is CASRNRDRGVRGQPQHF. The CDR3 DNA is TGTGCCAGCAGGAACCGGGACAGGGGAGTTAGGGGTCAGCCCCAGCATTTT.

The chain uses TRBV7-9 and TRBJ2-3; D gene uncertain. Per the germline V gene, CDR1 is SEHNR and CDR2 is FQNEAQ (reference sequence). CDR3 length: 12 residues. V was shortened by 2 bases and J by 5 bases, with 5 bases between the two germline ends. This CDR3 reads CASSLIQDTQYF. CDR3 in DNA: TGTGCCAGCAGCTTAATTCAAGATACGCAGTATTTT. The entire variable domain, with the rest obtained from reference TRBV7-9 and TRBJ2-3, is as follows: DTGVSQNPRHKITKRGQNVTFRCDPISEHNRLYWYRQTLGQGPEFLTYFQNEAQLEKSRLLSDRFSAERPKGSFSTLEIQRTEQGDSAMYLCASSLIQDTQYFGPGTRLTVL.

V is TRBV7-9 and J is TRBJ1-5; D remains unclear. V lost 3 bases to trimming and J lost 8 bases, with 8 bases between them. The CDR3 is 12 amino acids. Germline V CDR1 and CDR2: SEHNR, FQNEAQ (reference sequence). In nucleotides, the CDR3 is TGTGCCAGCAGCTTCGAGCTCGAGCCCCAGCATTTT. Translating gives CASSFELEPQHF.

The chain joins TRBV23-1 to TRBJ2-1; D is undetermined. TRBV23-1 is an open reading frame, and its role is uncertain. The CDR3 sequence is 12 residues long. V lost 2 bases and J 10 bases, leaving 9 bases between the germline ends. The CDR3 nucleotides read TGCGCCAGCAGTCAAGGGGAACGAGAGCAGTTCTTC. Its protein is CASSQGEREQFF.

The CDR3 reads CASSSSAFSLREGRDTDTQYF. CDR3 DNA sequence: TGTGCCAGCAGCTCCTCAGCCTTTTCGTTGCGGGAGGGCCGGGACACAGATACGCAGTATTTT. The chain joins TRBV13 to TRBJ2-3, with TRBD2 identical over 9 bases. Germline values: CDR1 PRHDT, CDR2 FYEKMQ (reference sequence). This CDR3 is 21 amino acids long. V lost 4 bases to trimming and J lost 2 bases; unmatched junction nucleotides: 22.

CDR3 protein: CASAGLPNTEAFF. The CDR3 DNA sequence: TGCGCCAGCGCGGGACTCCCGAACACTGAAGCTTTCTTT. The chain has TRBV5-1 and TRBJ1-1, with D perhaps matching TRBD1 (5 bases). CDR1 is SGHRS and CDR2 is YFSETQ in the germline V gene. Deletions cut 7 bases from V and 1 base from J, with 11 bases between. The CDR3 is 13 amino acids. Combining the CDR3 with reference TRBV5-1 and TRBJ1-1 gives the whole variable domain KAGVTQTPRYLIKTRGQQVTLSCSPISGHRSVSWYQQTPGQGLQFLFEYFSETQRNKGNFPGRFSGRQFSNSRSEMNVSTLELGDSALYLCASAGLPNTEAFFGQGTRLTVV.

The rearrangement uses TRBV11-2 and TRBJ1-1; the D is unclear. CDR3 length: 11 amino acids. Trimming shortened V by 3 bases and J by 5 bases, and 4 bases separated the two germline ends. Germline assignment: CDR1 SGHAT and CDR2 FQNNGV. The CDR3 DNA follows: TGTGCCAGCAGCTTTGGTACTGAAGCTTTCTTT. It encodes CASSFGTEAFF.

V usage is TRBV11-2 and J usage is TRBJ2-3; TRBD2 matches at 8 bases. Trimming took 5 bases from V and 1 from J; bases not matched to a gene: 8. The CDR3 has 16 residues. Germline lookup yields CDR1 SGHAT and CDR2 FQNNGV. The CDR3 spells CASSPLRGEGTDTQYF. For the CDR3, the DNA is TGTGCCAGCAGCCCACTGCGGGGGGAGGGCACAGATACGCAGTATTTT. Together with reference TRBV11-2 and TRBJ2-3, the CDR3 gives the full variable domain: EAGVAQSPRYKIIEKRQSVAFWCNPISGHATLYWYQQILGQGPKLLIQFQNNGVVDDSQLPKDRFSAERLKGVDSTLKIQPAKLEDSAVYLCASSPLRGEGTDTQYFGPGTRLTVL.

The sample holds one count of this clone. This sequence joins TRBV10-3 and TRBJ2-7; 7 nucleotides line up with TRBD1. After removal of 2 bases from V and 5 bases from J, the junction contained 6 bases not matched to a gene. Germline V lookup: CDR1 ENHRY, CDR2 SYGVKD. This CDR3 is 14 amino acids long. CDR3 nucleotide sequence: TGTGCCATCAGTGAGAAAGGGGGCATCGACGAGCAGTACGTC. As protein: CAISEKGGIDEQYV.

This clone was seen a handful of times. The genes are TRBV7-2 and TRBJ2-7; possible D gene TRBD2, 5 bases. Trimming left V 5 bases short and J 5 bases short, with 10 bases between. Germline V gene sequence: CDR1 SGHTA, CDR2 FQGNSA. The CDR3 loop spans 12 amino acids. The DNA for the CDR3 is TGTGCCAGCAGCCAAGCGGCCAACGAGCAGTACTTC. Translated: CASSQAANEQYF.

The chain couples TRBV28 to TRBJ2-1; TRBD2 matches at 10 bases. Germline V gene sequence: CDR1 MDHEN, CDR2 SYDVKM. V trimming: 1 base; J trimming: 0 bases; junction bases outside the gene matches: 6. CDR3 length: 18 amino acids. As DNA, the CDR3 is TGTGCCAGCAGTTTATCACTAGCGGGGCCCAGCTCCTACAATGAGCAGTTCTTC. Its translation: CASSLSLAGPSSYNEQFF.

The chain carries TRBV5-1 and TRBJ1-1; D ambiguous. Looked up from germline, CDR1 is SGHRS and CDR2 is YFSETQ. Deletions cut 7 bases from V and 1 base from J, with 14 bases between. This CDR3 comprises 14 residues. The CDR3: CASQLGASNTEAFF. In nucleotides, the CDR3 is TGCGCCAGCCAGCTTGGAGCGTCGAACACTGAAGCTTTCTTT.

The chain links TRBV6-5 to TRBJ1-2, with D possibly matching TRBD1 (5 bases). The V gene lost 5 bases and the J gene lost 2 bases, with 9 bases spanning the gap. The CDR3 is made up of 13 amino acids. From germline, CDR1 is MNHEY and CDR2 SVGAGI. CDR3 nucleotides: TGTGCCAGCAGTCCTACAGGAAACTATGGCTACACCTTC. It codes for CASSPTGNYGYTF.

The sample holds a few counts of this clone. CDR3 region: CASGGDYNEQFF. DNA of the CDR3: TGTGCCAGCGGGGGGGATTACAATGAGCAGTTCTTC. This sequence joins TRBV27 and TRBJ2-1; the match to TRBD2 covers 7 bases. J gave up 4 bases and V 8 bases, and 2 bases lay outside the gene matches. The CDR3 consists of 12 residues. Germline V gene lookup returns CDR1 MNHEY and CDR2 SMNVEV (reference sequence).

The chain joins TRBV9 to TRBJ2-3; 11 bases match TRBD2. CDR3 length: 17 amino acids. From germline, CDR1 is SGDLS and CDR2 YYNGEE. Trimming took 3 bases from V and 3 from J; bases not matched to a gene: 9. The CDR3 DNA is TGTGCCAGCAGCGCGAATCCGACTAGCGGGGAGACAGATACGCAGTATTTT. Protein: CASSANPTSGETDTQYF.

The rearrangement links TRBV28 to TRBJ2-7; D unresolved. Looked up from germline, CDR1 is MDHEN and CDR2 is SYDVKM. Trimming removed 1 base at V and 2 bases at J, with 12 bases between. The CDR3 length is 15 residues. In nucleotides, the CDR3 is TGTGCCAGCAGTTTATCCCCCGGCCCAACCTACGAGCAGTACTTC. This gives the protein CASSLSPGPTYEQYF.

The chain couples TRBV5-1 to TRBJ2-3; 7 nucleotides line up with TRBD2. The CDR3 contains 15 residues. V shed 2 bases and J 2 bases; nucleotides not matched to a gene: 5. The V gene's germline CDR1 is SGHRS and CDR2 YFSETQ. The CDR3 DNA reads TGCGCCAGCAGCTTTGCGGGGGTAAACACAGATACGCAGTATTTT. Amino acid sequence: CASSFAGVNTDTQYF. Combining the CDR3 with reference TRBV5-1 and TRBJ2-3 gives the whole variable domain KAGVTQTPRYLIKTRGQQVTLSCSPISGHRSVSWYQQTPGQGLQFLFEYFSETQRNKGNFPGRFSGRQFSNSRSEMNVSTLELGDSALYLCASSFAGVNTDTQYFGPGTRLTVL.

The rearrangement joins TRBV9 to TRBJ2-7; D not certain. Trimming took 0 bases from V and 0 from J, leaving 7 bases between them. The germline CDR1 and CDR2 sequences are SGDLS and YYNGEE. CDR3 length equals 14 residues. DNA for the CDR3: TGTGCCAGCAGCGTAGAAGTCCACTCCTACGAGCAGTACTTC. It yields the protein CASSVEVHSYEQYF.

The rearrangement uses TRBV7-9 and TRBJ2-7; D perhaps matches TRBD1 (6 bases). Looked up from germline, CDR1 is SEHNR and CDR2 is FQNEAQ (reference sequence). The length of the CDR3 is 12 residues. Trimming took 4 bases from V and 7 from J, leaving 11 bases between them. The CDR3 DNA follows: TGTGCCAGCAGCTCTCAGGGGTGGGAGCAGTACTTC. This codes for CASSSQGWEQYF.

The CDR3 sequence: CASSATLPVGNQPQHF. The CDR3 region has the DNA TGTGCCAGCAGTGCAACATTGCCGGTGGGCAATCAGCCCCAGCATTTT. The chain uses TRBV2 and TRBJ1-5; D gene ambiguous. The germline CDR1 and CDR2 sequences are SNHLY and FYNNEI. Trimming took off 4 bases at V and 2 bases at J, with 15 bases between the two ends. This CDR3 is built from 16 residues. Supplemented by reference TRBV2 and TRBJ1-5, the full variable domain reads EPEVTQTPSHQVTQMGQEVILRCVPISNHLYFYWYRQILGQKVEFLVSFYNNEISEKSEIFDDQFSVERPDGSNFTLKIRSTKLEDSAMYFCASSATLPVGNQPQHFGDGTRLSIL.

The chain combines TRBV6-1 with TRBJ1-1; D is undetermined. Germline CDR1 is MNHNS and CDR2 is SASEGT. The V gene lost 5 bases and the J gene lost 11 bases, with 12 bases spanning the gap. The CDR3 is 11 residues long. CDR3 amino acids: CASSYVRRAFF. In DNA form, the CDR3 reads TGTGCCAGCAGTTACGTCAGGAGGGCTTTCTTT.

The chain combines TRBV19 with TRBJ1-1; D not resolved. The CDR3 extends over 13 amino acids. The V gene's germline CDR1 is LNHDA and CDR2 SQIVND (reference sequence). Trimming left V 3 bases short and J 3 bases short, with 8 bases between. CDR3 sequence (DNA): TGTGCCAGTAGTATTGCCAGATACACTGAAGCTTTCTTT. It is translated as CASSIARYTEAFF.

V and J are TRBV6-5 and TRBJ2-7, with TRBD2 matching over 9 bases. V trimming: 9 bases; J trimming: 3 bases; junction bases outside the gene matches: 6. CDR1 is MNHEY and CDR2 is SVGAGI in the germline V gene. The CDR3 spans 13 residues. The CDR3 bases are TGTGCCAGTGGACTAGCGTCTAGCTACGAGCAGTACTTC. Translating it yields CASGLASSYEQYF.